Following are 26 T cell receptor beta chains from one sample sequenced in a study of regulatory T cells in long-lasting Graves disease. Time point described: newly diagnosed GD, antithyroid drugs for less than 3 months. PBMC-derived RNA was used for the TCR library. HTBI primers from iRepertoire and Arm-PCR of CDR3 regions yielded the TCR beta libraries. Each CDR3 protein is one row after TCRdb ran MiXCR on the multiplex PCR reads. The table shows approximately 400,000 distinct CDR3 sequences, with just under 15% occurring only once. These same data were also listed under a study on T cells in Graves' hyperthyroidism and ophthalmopathy.

This material consisted of peripheral blood mononuclear cells (PBMCs), taken at new diagnosis, from a patient treated with antithyroid drugs. The receptor set was obtained from a young woman with Graves disease.

In its sample, this clonotype was seen many times. This chain connects TRBV6-1 to TRBJ1-6, with 12 bases aligning to TRBD1. V lost 11 bases and J lost 10; bases outside the gene matches: 6. This CDR3 is built from 13 residues. The V gene's germline CDR1 is MNHNS and CDR2 SASEGT. The CDR3 spells CAARDRGQSPLHF. In DNA form, the CDR3 reads TGTGCCGCCCGGGACAGGGGGCAATCACCCCTCCACTTT.

In its sample, this clonotype was seen many times. The V call is TRBV18, the J call TRBJ1-1; perhaps TRBD1 as D (6 bases). The V gene's germline CDR1 is KGHSH and CDR2 LQKENI. With 3 bases removed from V and 5 bases from J, the gap between germline ends came to 19 bases. This CDR3 is built from 16 residues. The CDR3 DNA reads as TGTGCCAGCTCACCCTTAGAGAGGGGGGCCCGAACTGAAGCTTTCTTT. The encoded protein is CASSPLERGARTEAFF.

The genes are TRBV9 and TRBJ1-5; TRBD1 agrees at 7 bases. Germline CDR1 is SGDLS and CDR2 is YYNGEE. The CDR3 has 15 residues. V was clipped by 0 bases and J by 3 bases; unmatched bases: 3. This CDR3 is CASSVGTGLNQPQHF. The CDR3, as DNA: TGTGCCAGCAGCGTAGGGACAGGACTCAATCAGCCCCAGCATTTT.

The chain joins TRBV7-9 to TRBJ2-5, with 9 bases lining up with TRBD2. CDR1 is SEHNR, CDR2 FQNEAQ, per germline (reference sequence). The CDR3 has 16 residues. Unmatched junction bases numbered 5, after V lost 1 base and J lost 2 bases. This CDR3 is CASSLELAGPQETQYF. DNA for the CDR3: TGTGCCAGCAGCTTAGAGCTAGCGGGGCCTCAAGAGACCCAGTACTTC.

This clonotype was seen at least ten times. The chain links TRBV29-1 to TRBJ2-3; D is unclear. The CDR3 contains 12 residues. Germline CDR1 is SQVTM and CDR2 is ANQGSEA. The CDR3 DNA reads TGCAGTTCTGGTTTCGGCACAGATACGCAGTATTTT. It codes for CSSGFGTDTQYF.

The chain joins TRBV20-1 to TRBJ2-3; D call uncertain. Trimming removed 5 bases from V and 4 bases from J, with 16 bases in between. The CDR3 is 14 amino acids. Germline V CDR1 and CDR2: DFQATT, SNEGSKA (reference sequence). The chain's CDR3 is CSAGTTASADTQYF. In DNA, the CDR3 is TGCAGTGCTGGAACCACAGCGAGCGCAGATACGCAGTATTTT.

This clonotype was recorded at least ten times. This sequence joins TRBV24-1 and TRBJ2-3, with 8 bases matching TRBD2. The CDR3 extends over 14 amino acids. Germline trimming cut 8 bases from V and 4 bases from J; bases unmatched to any gene: 7. Germline assignment: CDR1 KGHDR and CDR2 SFDVKD. In nucleotides, the CDR3 is TGTGCCACCACCTCCGGGAGGGATCCAGATACGCAGTATTTT. Its translation: CATTSGRDPDTQYF.

As to this clonotype: Since a much larger clone is just one base distant, this may be a read error. J is TRBJ2-3 and V is TRBV10-3; D is uncertain. This CDR3 contains 17 residues. V dropped 3 bases and J dropped 4 bases, with 20 bases sitting between them. CDR1 is ENHRY, CDR2 SYGVKD, per germline. CDR3 protein: CAISDQRIASPADTQYF. In DNA, the CDR3 is TGTGCCATCAGTGATCAACGAATTGCGTCCCCCGCAGATACGCAGTATTTT.

This clonotype showed up many times. This chain joins TRBV3-1 and TRBJ2-2; TRBD2 aligns across 12 bases. Per germline, CDR1 LGHDT and CDR2 YNNKEL (reference sequence). This CDR3 region has 20 residues. The trim removed 3 bases at V and 0 bases at J, leaving 11 bases unmatched. CDR3 sequence reads: CASSHNRLAGEYANTGELFF. For the CDR3, the DNA is TGTGCCAGCAGCCATAACCGACTAGCGGGAGAGTACGCGAACACCGGGGAGCTGTTTTTT.

This chain joins TRBV20-1 and TRBJ2-3; TRBD2 matches at 7 bases. The CDR3 consists of 16 residues. Germline assignment: CDR1 DFQATT and CDR2 SNEGSKA (reference sequence). V dropped 6 bases and J dropped 4; count of bases not matched to a gene: 16. The CDR3 loop is CSALPLTSRQADTQYF. The CDR3 nucleotides read TGCAGTGCCCTACCGCTGACTAGCCGGCAGGCAGATACGCAGTATTTT.

Ten or more counts support this clonotype. V is TRBV12-5 and J is TRBJ2-1; 7 bases agree with TRBD2. With 6 bases clipped from V and 0 bases from J, the junction kept 8 bases outside the gene matches. CDR1 and CDR2 (germline): LGHNT, FRNRAP. The CDR3 is 16 residues long. CDR3 DNA sequence: TGTGCTAGTGGGGCTAGCGGTTTTAGCTCCTACAATGAGCAGTTCTTC. This codes for CASGASGFSSYNEQFF.

This clonotype was seen ten or more times. The chain is built from TRBV12-3 or TRBV12-4 and TRBJ1-1, with D possibly TRBD1 on 6 matching bases. The CDR3 covers 12 residues. V was shortened by 6 bases and J by 6 bases, with 11 bases between the two germline ends. The CDR3 protein is CASSPGVSEAFF. CDR3 DNA: TGTGCCAGCAGCCCAGGGGTCTCTGAAGCTTTCTTT.

The V call is TRBV2, the J call TRBJ2-1; D gene unclear. The closer fit of TRBJ2-3 to the DNA end suggests the J call may be wrong. The CDR3 runs to 13 residues. The germline CDR1 and CDR2 sequences are SNHLY and FYNNEI. The CDR3 protein is CASSLGLLSTQYF. The CDR3 DNA is TGTGCCAGCAGCTTAGGCTTACTCAGTACGCAGTATTTT.

Ten or more counts support this clonotype. V and J are TRBV3-1 and TRBJ2-2, with 8 bases fitting TRBD1. After removal of 4 bases from V and 5 bases from J, the junction contained 3 bases not matched to a gene. Germline V gene lookup returns CDR1 LGHDT and CDR2 YNNKEL (reference sequence). This CDR3 comprises 14 residues. In DNA form, the CDR3 reads TGTGCCAGCAGCCTCGGACAGGGAACCGGGGAGCTGTTTTTT. Its protein is CASSLGQGTGELFF.

This clonotype was observed a few times. This sequence joins TRBV20-1 and TRBJ2-7, with 15 bases that match TRBD2. J was trimmed by 7 bases and V by 6 bases; bases with no gene match: 16. The germline V gene encodes CDR1 DFQATT and CDR2 SNEGSKA (reference sequence). This CDR3 contains 17 residues. The CDR3 DNA is TGCAGTGCACGGGGGACTAGCGGGAGGTTCCTTGGTGGGGAGCAGTACTTC. Translation: CSARGTSGRFLGGEQYF.

This clonotype was found many times. This sequence joins TRBV11-2 and TRBJ2-7; D ambiguous. CDR1 is SGHAT and CDR2 is FQNNGV in the germline V gene. V was cut by 0 bases and J by 6 bases, with 15 bases left in between. This CDR3 has 15 residues. The CDR3 here is CASSLEGLTIPEQYF. Here the CDR3 DNA reads TGTGCCAGCAGCTTAGAAGGGTTAACGATTCCCGAGCAGTACTTC.

As concerns this clonotype: A much larger clone differs by one base, so this may be a read error. The rearrangement uses TRBV7-9 and TRBJ2-1; 12 bases are shared with TRBD2. The germline V gene encodes CDR1 SEHNR and CDR2 FQNEAQ (reference sequence). The CDR3 spans 17 residues. DNA for the CDR3: TGTGCCAGCAGCCAAGATCAATGGACTAGCGGGGACAATGAGCAGTCCTTC. Translating gives CASSQDQWTSGDNEQSF.

As for this clonotype: Relative to the germline gene, one junction end is altered; a read error may explain this. The chain joins TRBV5-1 to TRBJ1-2; D is possibly TRBD1 (6 bases). Germline V gives CDR1 SGHRS, CDR2 YFSETQ. The CDR3 is made up of 13 amino acids. The chain's CDR3 is CASSSDRYYGYTF. The CDR3 bases are TGTGCCAGCAGCTCGGACAGATACTATGGCTACACCTTC.

Of note for this clonotype: Since a far larger clone is one base different, this is likely a read error. The chain links TRBV11-2 to TRBJ1-1; D not resolved. CDR1 and CDR2 from the germline V gene are SGHAT and FQNNGV. CDR3 length equals 13 residues. The DNA for the CDR3 is TGTGCCAGCAGCTTAGAGGGAGGCACTGAAGCTCTCTTT. Encoded protein: CASSLEGGTEALF.

Points on this clonotype: Since a much larger clone is just one base distant, this may be a read error. The gene calls are TRBV5-6 and TRBJ2-5; 7 nucleotides align to TRBD2. The CDR3 spans 15 residues. Per germline, CDR1 SGHDT and CDR2 YYEEEE. In DNA, the CDR3 is TGTGCCAGCAGCGCCGGGGATGGGGGGGGAGAGACCCAGCACTTC. Amino acid sequence: CASSAGDGGGETQHF.

This clonotype has ten or more counts. The chain's CDR3 is CASTIYRGPVAYPQDTQYF. CDR3 coding DNA: TGTGCCAGCACCATCTACAGGGGGCCAGTAGCTTACCCACAAGATACGCAGTATTTT. The chain recombines TRBV12-3 or TRBV12-4 with TRBJ2-3; 9 nucleotides align to TRBD1. V lost 7 bases and J lost 5; bases outside the gene matches: 22. This CDR3 has 19 residues.

The table lists this clonotype with many counts. The V gene is TRBV4-1, the J gene TRBJ2-7; possible D gene TRBD1, 6 bases. Trimming took off 1 base at V and 2 bases at J, with 9 bases between the two ends. In germline, CDR1 is MGHRA, CDR2 YSYEKL. The CDR3 sequence is 14 residues long. This CDR3 reads CASSQGDTAYEQYF. The CDR3 coding sequence is TGCGCCAGCAGCCAAGGGGACACAGCCTACGAGCAGTACTTC.

This clonotype has only a few counts. V is TRBV2 and J is TRBJ2-2; D remains ambiguous. Germline loops: CDR1 SNHLY, CDR2 FYNNEI. CDR3 length: 16 residues. Trimming cost V 4 bases and J 4 bases, with 16 bases left between them. This chain's CDR3 is CASSVAPPNLTGELFF. CDR3 bases: TGTGCCAGCAGTGTCGCCCCACCTAACCTCACCGGGGAGCTGTTTTTT.

Points on this clonotype: This likely reflects a read error, since a far larger clone is one base away. V is TRBV2 and J is TRBJ2-7, with D unresolved. This CDR3 has 14 residues. Trimming took off 1 base at V and 6 bases at J, with 13 bases between the two ends. Germline-derived CDR1 and CDR2 are SNHLY and FYNNEI. CDR3 residues: CASSEVSPPPEQYF. The CDR3 DNA follows: TGTGCCAGCAGTGAAGTCAGTCCACCCCCCGAGCAGTACTTC.

This clonotype was counted many times. The chain joins TRBV11-1 to TRBJ2-7; unclear D gene. Trimming cost V 0 bases and J 3 bases, with 21 bases left between them. The germline V gene encodes CDR1 SGHAT and CDR2 FQDESV (reference sequence). The CDR3 runs to 18 residues. This chain's CDR3 is CASSLAQSLGGPIYEQYF. DNA of the CDR3: TGTGCCAGCAGCTTAGCCCAGTCATTGGGCGGACCGATCTACGAGCAGTACTTC. Filled out from reference TRBV11-1 and TRBJ2-7, the complete variable domain reads EAEVAQSPRYKITEKSQAVAFWCDPISGHATLYWYRQILGQGPELLVQFQDESVVDDSQLPKDRFSAERLKGVDSTLKIQPAELGDSAMYLCASSLAQSLGGPIYEQYFGPGTRLTVT.

This clonotype was counted many times. This chain joins TRBV20-1 and TRBJ2-4; D gene ambiguous. CDR1 DFQATT and CDR2 SNEGSKA come from the germline V gene (reference sequence). The CDR3 totals 13 residues. V was cut by 3 bases and J by 8 bases, with 14 bases left in between. The CDR3 nucleotides read TGCAGTGCTAGGGGAAGCAAGGCGGACATTCAGTACTTC. It encodes CSARGSKADIQYF.